The next 9 T cell receptor beta chains were all read from a single sample in a study of vaccination and CD4 T cells after COVID-19. The time point denotes: late sampling 161 to 241 days after vaccination in three convalescent patients. Stated treatment: roughly 11-day PBMC culture with coronavirus spike peptide pools or control peptides (ViraFEST assay). Sequenced with the Oncomine TCR Beta short-read assay was DNA taken from cultured CD4+ T cells. TCRdb itself ran the PCR reads through MiXCR, one entry per CDR3 protein. The table shows more than 15,000 distinct CDR3 sequences, with roughly 50% occurring only once. These TCRs' antigens remain unknown. This sample comprised CD4+ T cells from blood, cultured in vitro, obtained about 7 months after SARS-CoV-2 vaccination. The receptors derive from a human donor who had recovered from COVID-19.

V is TRBV11-3 and J is TRBJ2-1; TRBD2 agrees at 9 bases. Germline CDR1 reads SGHNT; CDR2 reads YENEEA. CDR3 length equals 16 residues. Germline trimming cut 4 bases from V and 4 bases from J; bases unmatched to any gene: 8. CDR3 sequence reads: CASSSGLTSGYNEQFF. The CDR3 DNA is TGTGCCAGCAGCTCTGGTTTGACTAGCGGTTACAATGAGCAGTTCTTC.

This clonotype came up a few times. V is TRBV20-1 and J is TRBJ1-5, with D possibly TRBD1 on 5 matching bases. V was shortened by 4 bases and J by 5 bases, with 18 bases between the two germline ends. Germline V lookup: CDR1 DFQATT, CDR2 SNEGSKA (reference sequence). The CDR3 covers 15 residues. The CDR3 nucleotides read TGCAGTGCTAAAATGGGACGAGACAGCTATCAGCCCCAGCATTTT. It codes for CSAKMGRDSYQPQHF.

Concerning this clonotype itself: A junction boundary mismatches the germline segment, possibly from a read error. CDR3 sequence (DNA): TGTGCCAGCAGTAACTCCCCGTTTGGGTCCTACAATGAGCAGTTCTTC. Translation: CASSNSPFGSYNEQFF. The V gene is TRBV10-3, the J gene TRBJ2-1; D gene ambiguous. The CDR3 covers 16 residues. The V gene's germline CDR1 is ENHRY and CDR2 SYGVKD.

This rearrangement joins TRBV20-1 to TRBJ2-2; D perhaps matches TRBD1 (5 bases). Trimming cost V 2 bases and J 3 bases, with 10 bases left between them. Germline V lookup: CDR1 DFQATT, CDR2 SNEGSKA (reference sequence). There are 14 residues in the CDR3. The chain's CDR3 is CSARSDSYTGELFF. CDR3 DNA: TGCAGTGCTAGATCCGACAGCTACACCGGGGAGCTGTTTTTT.

This clonotype was seen a single time. The chain has TRBV20-1 and TRBJ2-7, with D possibly TRBD1 on 6 matching bases. The CDR3 loop spans 14 amino acids. Trimming pared 6 bases from V and 4 bases from J, leaving 19 bases between. CDR1 is DFQATT, CDR2 SNEGSKA, per germline (reference sequence). The CDR3 nucleotides read TGCAGTGCCAGTGGTACAGGGATAGGATACGAGCAGTACTTC. Amino acids: CSASGTGIGYEQYF.

The V and J genes are TRBV7-6 and TRBJ2-5, with D hard to call. There are 11 residues in the CDR3. With 8 bases removed from V and 10 bases from J, the gap between germline ends came to 14 bases. Germline V gene sequence: CDR1 SGHVS, CDR2 FNYEAQ. CDR3: CASGMGGNQYF. In DNA, the CDR3 is TGTGCCAGCGGCATGGGTGGAAACCAGTACTTC.

This rearrangement joins TRBV18 to TRBJ2-7; 7 nucleotides line up with TRBD1. CDR1 is KGHSH and CDR2 is LQKENI in the germline V gene. V dropped 6 bases and J dropped 3; count of bases not matched to a gene: 5. The CDR3 has 13 amino acids. CDR3 residues: CASSRDSFYEQYF. CDR3 DNA: TGTGCCAGCTCCCGGGACAGCTTCTACGAGCAGTACTTC.

This clonotype was found a few times. V and J are TRBV20-1 and TRBJ1-6, with TRBD1 as a possible D gene (5 bases). The germline V gene has CDR1 DFQATT and CDR2 SNEGSKA (reference sequence). CDR3 length: 20 amino acids. The V end lost 6 bases, the J end lost 0 bases, and 27 bases lay between the germline ends. CDR3 in amino acids: CSAKSVDSYYLSSYNSPLHF. In nucleotides, the CDR3 is TGCAGTGCAAAGAGTGTAGACAGCTATTATCTAAGCTCCTATAATTCACCCCTCCACTTT.

This clonotype was seen a handful of times. The V and J genes are TRBV6-5 and TRBJ1-5; TRBD1 aligns across 7 bases. The germline V gene has CDR1 MNHEY and CDR2 SVGAGI. The trim removed 4 bases at V and 2 bases at J, leaving 8 bases unmatched. This CDR3 is built from 16 residues. The CDR3: CASSSLQGRRNQPQHF. The DNA for the CDR3 is TGTGCCAGCAGTTCACTACAGGGGCGGCGCAATCAGCCCCAGCATTTT.